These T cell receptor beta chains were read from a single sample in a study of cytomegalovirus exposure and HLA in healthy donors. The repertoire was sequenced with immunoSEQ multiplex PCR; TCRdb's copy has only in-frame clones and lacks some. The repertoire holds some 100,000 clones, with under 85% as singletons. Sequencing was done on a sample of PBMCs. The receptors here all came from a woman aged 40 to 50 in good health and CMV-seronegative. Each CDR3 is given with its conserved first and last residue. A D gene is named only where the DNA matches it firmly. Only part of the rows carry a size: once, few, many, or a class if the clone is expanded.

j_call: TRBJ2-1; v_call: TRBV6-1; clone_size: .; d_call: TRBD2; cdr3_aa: CASSTSGRGYNEQFF; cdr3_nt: TGTGCCAGCAGTACTAGCGGGAGGGGCTACAATGAGCAGTTCTTC
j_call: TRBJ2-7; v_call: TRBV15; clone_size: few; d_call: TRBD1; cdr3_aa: CATSETGGIAYEQYF; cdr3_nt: TGTGCCACCAGCGAGACAGGGGGCATAGCCTACGAGCAGTACTTC
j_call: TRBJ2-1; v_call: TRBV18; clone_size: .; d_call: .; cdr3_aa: CASSPLAATYNEQFF; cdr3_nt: TGTGCCAGCTCACCACTCGCGGCCACCTACAATGAGCAGTTCTTC
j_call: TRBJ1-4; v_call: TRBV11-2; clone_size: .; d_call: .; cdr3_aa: CASSLLRSSTNEKLFF; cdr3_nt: TGTGCCAGCAGCTTATTGCGGAGCTCAACTAATGAAAAACTGTTTTTT
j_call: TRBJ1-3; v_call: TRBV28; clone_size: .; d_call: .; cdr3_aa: CASSLGGNTIYF; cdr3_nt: TGTGCCAGCAGTTTAGGCGGAAACACCATATATTTT
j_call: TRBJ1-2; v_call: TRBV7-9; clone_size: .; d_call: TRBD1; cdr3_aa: CASSPKETGRGNGYTF; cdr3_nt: TGTGCCAGCAGCCCCAAGGAGACAGGGCGGGGCAATGGCTACACCTTC
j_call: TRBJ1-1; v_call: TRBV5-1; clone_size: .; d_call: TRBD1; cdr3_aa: CASSLEVTGGTEAFF; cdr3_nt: TGCGCCAGCAGCTTGGAAGTGACAGGGGGCACTGAAGCTTTCTTT
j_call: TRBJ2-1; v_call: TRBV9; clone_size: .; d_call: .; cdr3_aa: CASSPRPGRNNEQFF; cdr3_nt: TGTGCCAGCAGCCCCCGACCGGGGAGGAACAATGAGCAGTTCTTC
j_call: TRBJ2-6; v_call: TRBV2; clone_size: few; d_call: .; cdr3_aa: CASSEQGSRANVLTF; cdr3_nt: TGTGCCAGCAGTGAACAGGGAAGTAGGGCCAACGTCCTGACTTTC
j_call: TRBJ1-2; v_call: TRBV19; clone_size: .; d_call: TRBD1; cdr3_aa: CASSIAFRTGGNYGYTF; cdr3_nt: TGTGCCAGTAGTATTGCATTCCGGACAGGGGGAAACTATGGCTACACCTTC
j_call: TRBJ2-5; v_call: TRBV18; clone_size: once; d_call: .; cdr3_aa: CASKPDSLKETQYF; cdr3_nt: TGTGCCAGCAAACCGGACAGTCTGAAAGAGACCCAGTACTTC
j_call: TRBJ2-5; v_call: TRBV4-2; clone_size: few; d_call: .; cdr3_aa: CASSAAVRGAEGQETQYF; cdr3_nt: TGTGCCAGCAGCGCCGCTGTTCGGGGTGCGGAGGGACAAGAGACCCAGTACTTC
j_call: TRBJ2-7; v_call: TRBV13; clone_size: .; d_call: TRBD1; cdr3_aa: CASSLRQGPSSYEQYF; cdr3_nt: TGTGCCAGCAGCTTACGACAGGGTCCAAGCTCCTACGAGCAGTACTTC
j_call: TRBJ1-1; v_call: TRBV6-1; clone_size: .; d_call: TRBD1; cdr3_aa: CASKVDRGGTEAFF; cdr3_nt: TGTGCCAGCAAGGTGGACAGGGGAGGCACTGAAGCTTTCTTT
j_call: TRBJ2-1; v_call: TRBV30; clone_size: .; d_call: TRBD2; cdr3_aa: CAWRRGGPGNEQFF; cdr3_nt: TGTGCCTGGAGGCGGGGGGGCCCGGGCAATGAGCAGTTCTTC
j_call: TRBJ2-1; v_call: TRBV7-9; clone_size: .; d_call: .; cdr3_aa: CSSSFTGNEQFF; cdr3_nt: TGTTCCAGCAGCTTTACAGGGAATGAGCAGTTCTTC
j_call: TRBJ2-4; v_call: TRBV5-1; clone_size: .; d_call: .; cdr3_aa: CASSWTGGENIQYF; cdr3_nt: TGCGCCAGCAGCTGGACCGGGGGAGAAAACATTCAGTACTTC
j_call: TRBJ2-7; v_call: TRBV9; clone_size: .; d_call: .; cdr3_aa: CASSVDLGGSYEQYF; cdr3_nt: TGTGCCAGCAGCGTAGATCTGGGGGGAAGCTACGAGCAGTACTTC
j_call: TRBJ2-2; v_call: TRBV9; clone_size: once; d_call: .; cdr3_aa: CASSPRRLEGTGELFF; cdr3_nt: TGTGCCAGCAGCCCCAGGAGGCTTGAGGGCACCGGGGAGCTGTTTTTT
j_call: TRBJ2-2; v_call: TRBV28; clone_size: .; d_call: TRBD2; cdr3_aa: CASSPETSGNAGELFF; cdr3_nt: TGTGCCAGCAGTCCAGAGACTAGCGGGAATGCCGGGGAGCTGTTTTTT
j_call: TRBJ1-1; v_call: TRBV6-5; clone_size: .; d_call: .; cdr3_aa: CASSYSRQNTEAFF; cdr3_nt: TGTGCCAGCAGTTACTCGCGACAGAACACTGAAGCTTTCTTT
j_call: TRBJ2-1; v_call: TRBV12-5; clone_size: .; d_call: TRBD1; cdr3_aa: CASGLGVQGSYNEQFF; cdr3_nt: TGTGCTAGTGGTTTGGGAGTACAGGGGTCCTACAATGAGCAGTTCTTC
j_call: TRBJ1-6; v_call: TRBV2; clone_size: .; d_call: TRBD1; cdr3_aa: CASTQGVPDSPLHF; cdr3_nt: TGTGCCAGCACCCAGGGGGTACCAGATTCACCCCTCCACTTT
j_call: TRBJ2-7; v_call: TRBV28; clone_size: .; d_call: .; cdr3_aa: CASSLGQALEQYF; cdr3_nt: TGTGCCAGCAGTTTAGGTCAGGCGCTCGAGCAGTACTTC
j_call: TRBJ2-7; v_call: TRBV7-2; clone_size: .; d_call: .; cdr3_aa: CASSLASGSEQYF; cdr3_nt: TGTGCCAGCAGCTTAGCCTCGGGGTCCGAGCAGTACTTC
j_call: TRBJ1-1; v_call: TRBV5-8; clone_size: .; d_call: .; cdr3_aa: CASSLDGTGVGAFF; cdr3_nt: TGTGCCAGCAGCTTGGATGGGACGGGGGTTGGAGCTTTCTTT
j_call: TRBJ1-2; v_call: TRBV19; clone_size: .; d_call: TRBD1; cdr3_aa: CASSSPTRTGKGYTF; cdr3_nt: TGTGCCAGTAGTTCCCCAACTCGGACAGGGAAGGGCTACACCTTC
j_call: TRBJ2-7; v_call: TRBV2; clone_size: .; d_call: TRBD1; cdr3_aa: CASSERGQGVGVSYEQYF; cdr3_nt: TGTGCCAGCAGTGAGCGGGGACAGGGGGTTGGGGTATCCTACGAGCAGTACTTC
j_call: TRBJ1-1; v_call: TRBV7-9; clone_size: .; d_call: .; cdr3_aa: CASSVDTNTEAFF; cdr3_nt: TGTGCCAGCAGCGTCGACACGAACACTGAAGCTTTCTTT
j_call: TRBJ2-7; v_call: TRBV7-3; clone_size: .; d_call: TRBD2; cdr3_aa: CASSQGPAGESYEQYF; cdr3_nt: TGTGCCAGCAGCCAAGGGCCAGCGGGGGAATCCTACGAGCAGTACTTC
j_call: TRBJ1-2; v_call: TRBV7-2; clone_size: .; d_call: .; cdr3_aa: CASSPGPSGGYTF; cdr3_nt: TGTGCCAGCAGCCCAGGGCCTAGCGGAGGCTACACCTTC
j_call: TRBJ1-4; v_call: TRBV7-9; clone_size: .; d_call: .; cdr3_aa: CASRARGPNEKLFF; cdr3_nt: TGTGCCAGCAGGGCCCGGGGTCCTAATGAAAAACTGTTTTTT
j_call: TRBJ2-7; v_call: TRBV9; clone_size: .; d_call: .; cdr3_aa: CASSVGGIGYEQYF; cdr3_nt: TGTGCCAGCAGCGTAGGCGGGATTGGCTACGAGCAGTACTTC
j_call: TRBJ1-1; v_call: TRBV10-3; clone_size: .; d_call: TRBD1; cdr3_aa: CAITAGGRNTEAFF; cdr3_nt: TGTGCCATCACCGCAGGGGGTCGGAACACTGAAGCTTTCTTT
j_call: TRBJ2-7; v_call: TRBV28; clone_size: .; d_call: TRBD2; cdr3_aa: CASSPSRTRNNYEQYF; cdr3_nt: TGTGCCAGCAGTCCGTCCCGGACTAGGAATAACTACGAGCAGTACTTC
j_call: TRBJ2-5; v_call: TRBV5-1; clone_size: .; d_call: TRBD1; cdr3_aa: CASSWDRVETQYF; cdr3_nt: TGCGCCAGCAGCTGGGACAGGGTTGAGACCCAGTACTTC
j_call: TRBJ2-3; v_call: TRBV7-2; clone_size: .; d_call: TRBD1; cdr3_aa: CASSTGTGGRDTQYF; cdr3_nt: TGTGCCAGCAGTACCGGGACAGGGGGCAGAGATACGCAGTATTTT
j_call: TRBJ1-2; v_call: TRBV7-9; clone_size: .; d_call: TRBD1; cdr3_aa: CASSLADRINYGYTF; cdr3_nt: TGTGCCAGCAGCTTAGCGGACAGGATTAACTATGGCTACACCTTC
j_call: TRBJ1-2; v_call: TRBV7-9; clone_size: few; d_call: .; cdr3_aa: CSSSFSSLYGYTF; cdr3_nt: TGTTCCAGCAGCTTCTCCTCTCTCTATGGCTACACCTTC
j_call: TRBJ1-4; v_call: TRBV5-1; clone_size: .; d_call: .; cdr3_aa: CASRDGWGDEKLFF; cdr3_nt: TGCGCCAGCAGAGACGGGTGGGGAGATGAAAAACTGTTTTTT
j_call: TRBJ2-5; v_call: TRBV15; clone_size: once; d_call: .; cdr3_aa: CATSRDRERYQETQYF; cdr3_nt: TGTGCCACCAGCAGAGATAGAGAGCGGTACCAAGAGACCCAGTACTTC
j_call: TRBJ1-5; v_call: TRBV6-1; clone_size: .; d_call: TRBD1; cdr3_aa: CASSRTGGFQPQHF; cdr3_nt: TGTGCCAGCAGCCGGACAGGGGGCTTTCAGCCCCAGCATTTT
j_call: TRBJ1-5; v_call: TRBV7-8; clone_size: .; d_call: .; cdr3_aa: CASNEEGGGNQPQHF; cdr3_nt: TGTGCCAGCAACGAAGAGGGGGGGGGCAATCAGCCCCAGCATTTT
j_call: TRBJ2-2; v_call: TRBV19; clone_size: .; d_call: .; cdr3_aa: CASSTPPGLDTGELFF; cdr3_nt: TGTGCCAGTAGTACGCCCCCGGGACTGGACACCGGGGAGCTGTTTTTT
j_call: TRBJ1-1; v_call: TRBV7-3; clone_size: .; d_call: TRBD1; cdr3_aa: CASSSAGTGGGDTEAFF; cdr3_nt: TGTGCCAGCAGCTCCGCCGGGACAGGGGGCGGTGACACTGAAGCTTTCTTT
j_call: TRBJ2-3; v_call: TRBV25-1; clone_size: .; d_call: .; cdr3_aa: CASSGRKSLTDTQYF; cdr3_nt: TGTGCCAGCAGTGGCCGTAAGAGCCTCACAGATACGCAGTATTTT
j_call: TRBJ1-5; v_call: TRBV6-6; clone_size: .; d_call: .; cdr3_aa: CASRRQPSGNQPQHF; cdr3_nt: TGTGCCAGCAGAAGACAGCCATCCGGCAATCAGCCCCAGCATTTT
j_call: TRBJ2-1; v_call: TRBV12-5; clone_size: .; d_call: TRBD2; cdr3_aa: CASGVGTSGGHYNEQFF; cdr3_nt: TGTGCTAGTGGTGTCGGGACTAGCGGGGGACACTACAATGAGCAGTTCTTC
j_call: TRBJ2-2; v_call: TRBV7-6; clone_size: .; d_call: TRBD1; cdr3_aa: CASSLNIGQGSTGELFF; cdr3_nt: TGTGCCAGCAGCTTAAATATCGGACAGGGGAGCACCGGGGAGCTGTTTTTT